A selection of T cell receptor beta chains follows, all from one sample in a study of spatial heterogeneity in lung cancer. In TCRdb, the 5' RACE reads were re-called with MiXCR into one record per CDR3 protein. The sample gives about 52,000 distinct CDR3 sequences, roughly 8.1% of which show up once; approximately 40% is in the top ten. The sample in question was PBMCs, obtained at follow-up. Receptor source: a female donor with early-stage non-small cell lung cancer. Each CDR3 is given with its conserved first and last residue.

>TRBV11-2|TRBJ2-1
CASSFATSNNEQFF
>TRBV20-1|TRBJ1-1
CSARKGNTEAFF
>TRBV7-2|TRBJ1-2
CASSLVSSGDYGYTF
>TRBV20-1|TRBJ2-1
CSASMWGAYNEQFF
>TRBV14|TRBJ2-7
CASSQQGLAGMYEQYF
>TRBV29-1|TRBJ2-5
CSSAGGDETQYF
>TRBV28|TRBJ2-7
CASTTAPSYEQYF
>TRBV7-2|TRBJ2-5
CASSAEGGAWETQYF
>TRBV20-1|TRBJ2-3
CSARDRGRASTDTQYF
>TRBV4-1|TRBJ2-2
CASSQDFRSKAGELFF
>TRBV20-1|TRBJ2-5
CSADPKERGPFGETQYF
>TRBV18|TRBJ2-3
CASSRNRDTRTDTQYF
>TRBV3-1|TRBJ1-1
CASSQAVRDTEAFF
>TRBV12-3/TRBV12-4|TRBJ2-1
CASSPASYEQFF
>TRBV7-8|TRBJ2-5
CASIPEVRAFQETQYF
>TRBV2|TRBJ2-3
CASRDRLAGGFTDTQYF
>TRBV7-2|TRBJ2-3
CASSFLTETDTQYF
>TRBV5-1|TRBJ2-5
CASSFSTETQYF
>TRBV20-1|TRBJ2-3
CSAPRTGVKTDTQYF
>TRBV9|TRBJ2-5
CASSVAGTSGQETQYF
>TRBV5-6|TRBJ2-2
CASSLYWGAGELFF
>TRBV6-2/TRBV6-3|TRBJ1-1
CASSFRNTEAFF
>TRBV12-3/TRBV12-4|TRBJ1-2
CASSYLYGYTF
>TRBV10-1|TRBJ2-1
CASSEGTRREQFF
>TRBV4-1|TRBJ1-2
CASSQVRGDGYTF
>TRBV28|TRBJ1-2
CASSPHPGEDGYTF
>TRBV10-1|TRBJ2-5
CASSDRTGVKMETQYF
>TRBV7-2|TRBJ1-2
CASSLDGDGYTF
>TRBV5-1|TRBJ2-7
CASSLGGQGGEQYF
>TRBV14|TRBJ1-6
CASSQDRARRLHF
>TRBV10-3|TRBJ2-7
CAISSGTSGAYEQYF
>TRBV4-1|TRBJ1-6
CASSQDRRSSYNSPLHF
>TRBV6-2/TRBV6-3|TRBJ1-5
CASSYLKGEGQPQHF
>TRBV7-2|TRBJ2-7
CASSPQAPGLPHEQYF
>TRBV6-5|TRBJ1-1
CASSYSADTEAFF
>TRBV15|TRBJ2-4
CATSRASRGGKNIQYF
>TRBV3-1|TRBJ1-2
CASSQPGAYGYTF
>TRBV28|TRBJ1-2
CASSLSRVYGYTF
>TRBV6-5|TRBJ1-1
CASSPPSAIEAFF
>TRBV3-1|TRBJ2-5
CASSQTRLETQYF
>TRBV19|TRBJ2-5
CASSIDGTGGETQYF